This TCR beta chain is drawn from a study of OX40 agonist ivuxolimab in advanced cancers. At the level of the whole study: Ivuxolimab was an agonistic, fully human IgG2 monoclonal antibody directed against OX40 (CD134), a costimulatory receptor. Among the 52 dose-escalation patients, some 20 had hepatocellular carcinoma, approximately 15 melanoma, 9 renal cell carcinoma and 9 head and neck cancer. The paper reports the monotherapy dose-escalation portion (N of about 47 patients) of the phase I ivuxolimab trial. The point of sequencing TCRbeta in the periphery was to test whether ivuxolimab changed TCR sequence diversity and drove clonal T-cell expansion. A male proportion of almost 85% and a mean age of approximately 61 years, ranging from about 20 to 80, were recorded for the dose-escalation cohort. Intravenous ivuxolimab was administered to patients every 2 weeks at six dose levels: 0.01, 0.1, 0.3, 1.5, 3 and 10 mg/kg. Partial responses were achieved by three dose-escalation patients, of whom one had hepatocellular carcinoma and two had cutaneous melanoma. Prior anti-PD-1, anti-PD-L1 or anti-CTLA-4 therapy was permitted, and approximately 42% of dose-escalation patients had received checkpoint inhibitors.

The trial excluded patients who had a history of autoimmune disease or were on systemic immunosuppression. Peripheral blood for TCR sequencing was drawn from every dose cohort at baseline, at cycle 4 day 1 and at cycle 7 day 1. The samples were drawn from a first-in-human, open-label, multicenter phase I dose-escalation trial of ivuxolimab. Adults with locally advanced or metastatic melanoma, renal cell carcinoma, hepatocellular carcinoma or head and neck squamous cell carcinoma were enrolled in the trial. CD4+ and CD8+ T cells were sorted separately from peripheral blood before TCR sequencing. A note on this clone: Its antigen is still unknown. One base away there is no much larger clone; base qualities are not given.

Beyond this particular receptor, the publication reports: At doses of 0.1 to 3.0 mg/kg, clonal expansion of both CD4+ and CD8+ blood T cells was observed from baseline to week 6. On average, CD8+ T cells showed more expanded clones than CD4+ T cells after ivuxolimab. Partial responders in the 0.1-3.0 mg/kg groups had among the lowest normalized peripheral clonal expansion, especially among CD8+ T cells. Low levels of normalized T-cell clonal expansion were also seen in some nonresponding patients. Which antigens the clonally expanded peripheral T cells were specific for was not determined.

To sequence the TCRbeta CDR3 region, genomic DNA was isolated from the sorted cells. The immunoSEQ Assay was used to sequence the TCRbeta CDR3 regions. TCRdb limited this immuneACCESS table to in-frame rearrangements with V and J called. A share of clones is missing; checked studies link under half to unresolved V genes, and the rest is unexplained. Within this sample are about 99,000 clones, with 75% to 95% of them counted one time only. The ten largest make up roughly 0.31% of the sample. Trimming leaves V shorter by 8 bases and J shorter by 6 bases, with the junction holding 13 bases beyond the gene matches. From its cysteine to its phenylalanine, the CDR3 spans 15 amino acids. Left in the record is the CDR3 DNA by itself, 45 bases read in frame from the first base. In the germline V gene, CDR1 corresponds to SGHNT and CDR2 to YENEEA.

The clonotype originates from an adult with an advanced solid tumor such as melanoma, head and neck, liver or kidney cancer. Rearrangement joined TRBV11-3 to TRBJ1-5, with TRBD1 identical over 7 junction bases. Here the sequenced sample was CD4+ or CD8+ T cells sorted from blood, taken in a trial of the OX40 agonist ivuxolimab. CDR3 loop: CASHRMKDRVQPQHF. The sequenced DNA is TGTGCCAGCCACCGAATGAAAGACAGGGTTCAGCCCCAGCATTTT.